Included here is one TCR beta chain sequence, with context. CDR1 and CDR2 (germline): SGHRS, YFSETQ. The CDR3 covers 14 residues. V was clipped by 0 bases and J by 2 bases, with 8 bases between them. The record originates from a study of blood T cell repertoires in COVID-19. Some clones are missing from TCRdb's copy, which holds only in-frame ones; the method was immunoSEQ multiplex PCR. The repertoire has fewer than 300,000 clones, about nine tenths of them found once; the top ten carry 15% to 18%. The receptor's source is a young man who had recovered from COVID-19. This rearrangement joins TRBV5-1 to TRBJ1-1; D is unclear. The sequenced sample was PBMCs or T cells enriched from blood (not recorded which). The CDR3 nucleotides are TGCGCCAGCAGCTTGGGTGGGCCCAACACTGAAGCTTTCTTT. Translation gives CASSLGGPNTEAFF.